This T cell receptor (beta chain) was captured in a study of graft-versus-host responses after intestinal transplantation. Specified time point: postoperative day 105 after intestinal transplantation (dayNNNN = postoperative day). The table lists this clone with a count of one. Its antigen is currently unknown. Whole-study findings and limits: There was an association between peak levels of circulating GvH clones and early post-transplant HvG declines.

Trimming stripped 0 bases from V and 0 bases from J, with 18 bases between. The CDR3 is 18 amino acids. The V gene's germline CDR1 is SGHAT and CDR2 FQNNGV. This table comes from immunoSEQ multiplex PCR, and its TCRdb copy is limited to in-frame clones, with some not included. The repertoire holds more than 9,500 clones, with approximately 93% as singletons. This TCR derives from a human patient who received an intestinal transplant, so some T cells may come from the graft donor. The V call is TRBV11-2, the J call TRBJ2-7; tentative D call: TRBD2 (6 bases). The starting material was PBMCs, obtained 105 days after intestinal transplantation. The CDR3 nucleotides are TGTGCCAGCAGCTTAGATGACGGCCTAGCGTGGGCCTCCTACGAGCAGTACTTC. It yields the protein CASSLDDGLAWASYEQYF.